Listed below are T cell receptor beta chains from one sample, sequenced in a study of T cells in Graves' hyperthyroidism and ophthalmopathy. In TCRdb, the multiplex PCR reads were re-called with MiXCR into one record per CDR3 protein. The table shows 530,000 or so distinct CDR3 sequences, with 15% to 20% occurring only once. The sequencing input was blood. Receptors originate from a woman aged 18-29 years with Graves' ophthalmopathy. Each CDR3 is given with its conserved first and last residue. The listing skips clone size in some rows; elsewhere it reads once, few, many or a size class.

v_gene	j_gene	abundance	CDR3aa
TRBV20-1	TRBJ1-3	many	CSASSDRAGNTIYF
TRBV20-1	TRBJ1-2	many	CSAPLNVGLTKGYTF
TRBV5-1	TRBJ1-4	NA	CASSSLNDGNEKLFF
TRBV5-1	TRBJ1-2	NA	CASSLDSLRGDGYTF
TRBV2	TRBJ1-1	many	CASTLGDYRDTEAFF
TRBV5-6	TRBJ2-6	few	CASSRTGQGWEGANVLTF
TRBV13	TRBJ2-7	few	CASSPAGTVESPYEQYF
TRBV7-2	TRBJ2-7	many	CASSSGWQRGYYEQYF
TRBV20-1	TRBJ2-5	few	CSAPRTTEETQYF
TRBV10-3	TRBJ1-3	few	CAISEVEAPSGNTIYF
TRBV29-1	TRBJ1-6	NA	CSVAEGYNSPLHF
TRBV9	TRBJ1-2	NA	CASSVVAGADYGYTF
TRBV4-1	TRBJ1-5	few	CASSQPGQRRPQHF
TRBV10-2	TRBJ1-1	few	CASRGSLGTEAFF
TRBV20-1	TRBJ2-3	few	CSARGSGRTDTQYF
TRBV5-1	TRBJ2-7	NA	CASSWDRAWSEQYF
TRBV6-2/TRBV6-3	TRBJ2-3	few	CASRGTGTTAHTDTQYF
TRBV3-1	TRBJ1-6	few	CASSQTPDRGVNSPLHF
TRBV5-5	TRBJ1-2	many	CASSLAGATYYGYTF
TRBV6-1	TRBJ1-5	many	CASNPLEDRGNQPQHF
TRBV14	TRBJ1-2	NA	CASSRQGAARYTF
TRBV5-5	TRBJ2-7	many	CASSFTPGEGAYEQYF
TRBV5-4	TRBJ1-5	NA	CASSLRGYNQPQHF
TRBV12-3/TRBV12-4	TRBJ1-6	NA	CASGEGGRSPLHF
TRBV12-3/TRBV12-4	TRBJ2-2	NA	CASRLSRDGGFINTGELFF
TRBV6-1	TRBJ1-2	many	CASTPLSGQGNGYTF
TRBV6-1	TRBJ2-3	few	CASSSPGGATDTQYF
TRBV28	TRBJ2-7	many	CASSPSRVTTGVRSYEQYF
TRBV7-8	TRBJ1-2	NA	CASSLNGQQANYGYTF
TRBV5-1	TRBJ1-2	few	CASSARDTDYGYTF
TRBV5-6	TRBJ2-1	once	CASSPRDRAYNEQSF
TRBV7-6	TRBJ1-4	many	CASSAGQGAGEKLFF
TRBV12-3/TRBV12-4	TRBJ2-1	NA	CASSSRRETSYNEQFF
TRBV28	TRBJ1-5	many	CASSSPSREQPQHF
TRBV3-1	TRBJ1-2	many	CASSFGQGSGYTF
TRBV20-1	TRBJ1-1	few	CSATYKRDTEAFF
TRBV7-9	TRBJ1-4	NA	CASSLAAQGNNEKLFF
TRBV6-1	TRBJ2-5	many	CASRFPPPGQGRGETQYF
TRBV7-8	TRBJ1-3	NA	CASSPAAKPRLNF
TRBV4-3	TRBJ1-1	many	CASSQWARSTEAFF
TRBV20-1	TRBJ2-5	many	CSARSTSGGQETQYF
TRBV27	TRBJ2-4	NA	CASSLDRATAKNIQYF
TRBV3-1	TRBJ2-7	many	CASSQTSGYEQYF
TRBV3-1	TRBJ2-4	many	CASSRPGTGGQNIQYF
TRBV11-3	TRBJ2-2	many	CASSSAGGLNTGELFF
TRBV28	TRBJ2-1	NA	CASSLGAGGSGEQFF
TRBV20-1	TRBJ1-5	many	CSAREQGRENQPQHF